This T cell receptor (beta chain) was documented in a study of T cells in Graves' hyperthyroidism and ophthalmopathy. Findings of the study overall: Progression to ophthalmopathy was predicted a median of about six months early. Peripheral blood also featured most of the thyroid clonotypes expanded above 0.001.

With 10 bases clipped from V and 1 base from J, the junction kept 13 bases outside the gene matches. From germline, CDR1 is MNHNS and CDR2 SASEGT. The CDR3 extends over 16 amino acids. RNA transcripts provided the source from which TCR beta CDR3 regions were amplified. In the first-round RT-PCR of the TCR CDR3, the HTBI primer set was used. TCRdb passed the multiplex PCR reads through MiXCR, listing each CDR3 protein once. This repertoire shows 500,000 to 600,000 distinct CDR3 sequences, 46% found once; its top ten account for 7.5% to 8.5%. Comment on this clonotype: Its target is not known.

In patients aged 18 to 65, hyperthyroidism was newly diagnosed, with duration under 2 months. The chain links TRBV6-1 to TRBJ1-1; 9 bases are a match to TRBD1. The sample taken for sequencing was peripheral blood or thyroid tissue (not recorded which). The receptor was isolated from a woman aged 18-29 years with Graves' hyperthyroidism. The CDR3 sequence is CAILPGTGRANTEAFF. DNA of the CDR3: TGTGCCATTCTCCCCGGGACAGGGAGAGCGAACACTGAAGCTTTCTTT.